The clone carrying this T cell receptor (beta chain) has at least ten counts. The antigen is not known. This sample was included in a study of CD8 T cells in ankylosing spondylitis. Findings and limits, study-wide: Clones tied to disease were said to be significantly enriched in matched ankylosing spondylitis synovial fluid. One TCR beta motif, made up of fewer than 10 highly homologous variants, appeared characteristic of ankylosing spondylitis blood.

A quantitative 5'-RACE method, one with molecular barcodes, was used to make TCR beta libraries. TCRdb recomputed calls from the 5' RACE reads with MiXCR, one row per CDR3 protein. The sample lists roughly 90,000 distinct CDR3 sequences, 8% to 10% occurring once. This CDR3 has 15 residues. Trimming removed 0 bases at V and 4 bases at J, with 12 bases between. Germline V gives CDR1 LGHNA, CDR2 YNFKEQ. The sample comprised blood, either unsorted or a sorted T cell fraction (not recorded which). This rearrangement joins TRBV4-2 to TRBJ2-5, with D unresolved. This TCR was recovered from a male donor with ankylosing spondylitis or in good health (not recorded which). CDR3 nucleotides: TGTGCCAGCAGCCAAGATCGACTCCCCATAGAGACCCAGTACTTC. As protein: CASSQDRLPIETQYF.